Below, 6 T cell receptor beta chains from the same sample are listed, as sequenced in a study of CD8+CD57+ T cells in acquired aplastic anemia. It was patients with CD8+CD57+ cell expansion by flow cytometry who were chosen for sequencing. CDR3 and TCR beta VDJ profiling relied on genomic DNA as the template. One entry per CDR3 protein, called by TCRdb with MiXCR from the reads. The sample includes some 180,000 distinct CDR3 sequences, nearly 50% of them seen just once. Sample: sorted CD4+, CD8+, or CD8+CD57+ T cells (not recorded which) from PBMCs. These receptors were obtained from a human donor with aplastic anemia.

In its sample, this clonotype was seen once. This clone may be a read error of a much larger clone one base away. This chain joins TRBV14 and TRBJ2-7; maybe TRBD1 (6 bases). Germline CDR1 SGHDN, CDR2 FVKESK. This CDR3 has 13 residues. The chain's CDR3 is CASSRDNFYEQSF. In DNA, the CDR3 is TGTGCCAGCTCACGGGACAACTTCTACGAGCAGTCCTTC.

The rearrangement uses TRBV29-1 and TRBJ2-1, with D unresolved. The CDR3 loop spans 12 amino acids. The V gene lost 1 base and the J gene lost 6 bases, with 7 bases spanning the gap. In germline, CDR1 is SQVTM, CDR2 ANQGSEA. The CDR3 DNA sequence: TGCAGCGTTGAAGGGGTCGTCAATGAGCAGTTCTTC. It is translated as CSVEGVVNEQFF.

The chain couples TRBV24-1 to TRBJ1-5; a possible D gene is TRBD1 (6 bases). Trimming took off 5 bases at V and 0 bases at J, with 10 bases between the two ends. This CDR3 is 15 amino acids long. Germline V gene data show CDR1 as KGHDR and CDR2 as SFDVKD. The CDR3: CATSAGQNSNQPQHF. The CDR3 bases are TGTGCCACCAGTGCAGGACAGAATAGCAATCAGCCCCAGCATTTT.

This clonotype showed up just once. Given a much more abundant clone one base away, this may be a read error. The rearrangement uses TRBV7-9 and TRBJ2-1; D is undetermined. V was pared by 0 bases and J by 6 bases, with 3 bases between. There are 12 residues in the CDR3. The V gene's germline CDR1 is SEHNR and CDR2 FQNEAQ (reference sequence). CDR3 in DNA: TGTGCCAGCAGCTTAGCGGTCAATGAGCAGTTCTTC. It is translated as CASSLAVNEQFF.

The chain is built from TRBV4-2 and TRBJ1-4; 8 bases match TRBD1. The CDR3 consists of 18 residues. The V and J ends lost 4 bases and 0 bases, in that order; junction bases with no gene match: 10. Germline loops: CDR1 LGHNA, CDR2 YNFKEQ. Written as DNA, the CDR3 is TGTGCCAGCAGCCCCGGACAGGGCACTCCTGCAACTAATGAAAAACTGTTTTTT. Its protein product is CASSPGQGTPATNEKLFF.

This clonotype was seen only a few times. The chain employs TRBV24-1 and TRBJ2-7, with TRBD2 as a possible D gene (5 bases). CDR1 is KGHDR and CDR2 is SFDVKD in the germline V gene. With 9 bases removed from V and 0 bases from J, the gap between germline ends came to 14 bases. The CDR3 loop spans 14 amino acids. The CDR3 nucleotides are TGTGCCACCCTCGCTTCCGAGGGCTCCTACGAGCAGTACTTC. Its translation: CATLASEGSYEQYF.